This T cell receptor beta chain was recorded in a study of blood T cell repertoires in COVID-19. Overall study: Collection of acute and convalescent COVID-19 samples took place in the United States, Italy and Spain.

Individuals aged about 18 to 90 years were recruited from fewer than 25 US areas. Participant-reported clinical history was the basis for cohort assignment. Donors in Cohort 3 counted as recovered after two negative PCRs, clearance, or symptom resolution. This clone was recorded a few times. Here immunoSEQ multiplex PCR was the method, and the copy in TCRdb shows in-frame clones only, minus some. The profile covers a few hundred thousand clones, with 84% appearing a single time and 3.4% taken by the ten largest. CDR1 SGHTA and CDR2 FQGNSA come from the germline V gene. This CDR3 is 15 amino acids long. Trimming removed 5 bases from V and 3 bases from J, with 17 bases in between.

Sequenced material: PBMCs or T cells enriched from blood (not recorded which). The V gene is TRBV7-2, the J gene TRBJ2-7; tentatively, D is TRBD2 (6 bases). The receptor comes from a man in his fifties who had recovered from COVID-19. The CDR3 here is CASSPRTGEFYEQYF. The CDR3 DNA is TGTGCCAGCAGCCCTCGGACGGGAGAATTCTACGAGCAGTACTTC.